This TCR beta chain was obtained from a study of cytomegalovirus exposure and HLA in healthy donors (dated by TCRdb to 2016 to 2017). Some background on the complete study: An earlier analysis of more than 550 of the donors reported 250 to 350 Gb of sequence data and about 120 million unique TCR beta sequences obtained from roughly 170 million T cells. To decide whether each TCR beta V gene segment behaved as functional or pseudogenic, an earlier analysis of 587 of the donors relied on high-throughput TCR beta sequencing. High-throughput TCR immunosequencing, statistical association of individual TCRs with disease status, and machine learning were combined to predict cytomegalovirus infection status. Typing coverage differed by locus: A, B, C, DRB1 and DQB1 were typed in about 629-630 donors, DQA1 in about 500, DPA1 in 600 to 610, and DPB1 in just under 490. In addition to the first cohort of hundreds of subjects, a separate validation cohort of 130 or so different subjects was used. HLA typing covered class I and class II loci at four-digit resolution. In a later analysis, previously published TCR beta repertoires from several hundred donors were re-analyzed and high-resolution HLA genotyping was added so that TCR occurrence patterns could be studied. Donor age, sex, ethnicity and CMV serostatus were compiled together with the repertoire data. Roughly 320 gigabases of sequencing data and 75 million to 85 million unique TCR sequences made up an early release that covered fewer than 650 HLA-typed donors. All discovery cohort repertoires had been generated on a single sequencing platform. The study used immunosequencing to profile the T cell repertoires of more than 650 subjects and linked those repertoires to cytomegalovirus serostatus. The genetic ancestry cluster associated with self-reported Caucasian donors included over 65% of the roughly 400 genotyped donors. The study aimed to test whether cataloging public T cell receptors could reveal signatures of past pathogen exposure. Across some 400 genotyped donors of the cohort, an average of roughly 200,000 unique TCR beta nucleotide sequences per donor were sequenced, and about a sixth of those sequences were non-productive. The later analysis used no new phenotypic data to find candidate immune exposures, relying instead on TCR beta sequences and their occurrence across donors. In a later genetic analysis, genome-wide SNP genotypes for about 55% of the roughly 700 donors were used, and that subset was treated as a discovery cohort. Roughly five DR-DQ haplotypes were handled as single units for association and clustering because linkage in the cohort was strong.

Libraries were made using the immunoSEQ multiplex PCR assay. A mixture of 60 forward primers for TCR Vbeta segments and 13 reverse primers for TCR Jbeta segments was used in the multiplex PCR. The CDR3 region of rearranged TCR beta genes was amplified from genomic DNA by a multiplex PCR assay. On the Illumina HiSeq System, the amplified TCR beta libraries were sequenced as 87-base-pair reads. Per the source publication's procedure: A later analysis counted around 72 million unique TCR beta chains across the roughly 700 repertoires, and some 11 million of these chains were shared by at least two donors. Raw reads were error-corrected and collapsed into unique sequences by a nearest-neighbor algorithm in which closely related sequences were merged to remove PCR and sequencing errors. V, D and J gene segments were assigned by aligning CDR3 sequences to IMGT reference sequences. For a sequence to be retained, a match of at least six nucleotides was required to both a V gene segment and a J gene segment. Rearrangements were called productive when the CDR3 lacked stop codons and stayed in frame with V and J; all others were non-productive. Following IMGT convention, CDR3 was defined as the stretch from the second conserved V-encoded cysteine to the conserved J-encoded phenylalanine. Sequences without an unambiguous match to a single V gene segment were excluded from the earlier analysis of a few hundred of the donors. An earlier analysis of some 500 of the donors classified V segments as functional when productive rearrangements were above 56.7% and as segregating when the standard deviation between donors was above 5%. A statistical classification framework was developed to diagnose cytomegalovirus status using the catalog of TCR beta chain sequences. In a later analysis, V and J genes were assigned by comparing TCR nucleotide sequences against IMGT/GENE-DB human TR gene sequences. In a later analysis, CDR3 sequences and most-parsimonious VDJ recombination scenarios were assigned using the TCRdist pipeline. In a later analysis, every TCR beta chain was defined by the combination of its CDR3 amino acid sequence and its V-gene family, and reads without a unique V-gene family were dropped. A later analysis removed nearly 600 highly shared, low-generation-probability nucleotide sequences to deal with suspected cross-contamination and a sequencing artifact. In a later analysis, a clonal expansion index for each public chain was calculated from normalized within-repertoire ranks of inferred template counts. A later analysis computed generation probabilities with a VDJ recombination model fitted to out-of-frame rearrangements, and checked the results against IGoR. Hypergeometric tests were used in a later analysis to score TCR-TCR, TCR-HLA and TCR-CMV co-occurrence, with a repertoire-size bias correction applied to the TCR pairs. False discovery rates were estimated in a later analysis by permuting HLA or CMV assignments 20 times. In a later analysis, co-occurring TCRs were grouped with DBSCAN, and TCRdist sequence similarity was added when clustering was performed within HLA-allele-positive subsets. For co-occurrence clustering, repertoires with fewer than 30,000 or more than 120,000 public chains were excluded, along with five repertoires with anomalous nucleotide sharing. In TCRdb, the immuneACCESS table is reduced to in-frame sequences with V and J assigned. These tables do not hold every clone; where another copy was compared, an unresolved V gene accounts for under half, and the others remain unexplained. V, J and clone size were drawn from that table, and D and trimming were deduced from the DNA. The sample table shows 130,000 to 150,000 clones, and over 80% are seen once. The top ten constitute around 3.2% of the sample.

Paper-wide results and their limitations: The earlier analysis of approximately 540 of the donors excluded roughly 16 rarely observed V segments, including chromosome 9 orphons, because counts were too low. Across donors, most TCR sequences were observed very rarely, whereas some public TCRs were present in many individuals. In a later analysis, the rate of TCR association differed among HLA loci, with DRB1 alleles having the most associated TCRs and HLA-C alleles having the fewest. In both the original and validation cohorts, the classifier was reported to diagnose cytomegalovirus status with high specificity and sensitivity. Only TCR beta chains were sequenced in this cohort, and the absence of alpha or paired-chain data limited detectable features. Because HLA typing was unavailable for some donors at each locus, only the typed subset was used in association tests. A further reported finding was that TCR beta sequences accurately predicted the HLA-A and HLA-B alleles for most subjects in the first cohort. CMV serostatus was the only immune exposure information available for the cohort. Three of the identified cytomegalovirus-associated TCR beta chains were confirmed in vitro to be specific for cytomegalovirus antigens. The study listed approximately 150 TCR beta chains as associated with cytomegalovirus. In a later analysis, HLA-associated TCR beta chains showed more clonal expansion and lower generation probabilities than non-associated chains that were equally common. A group of highly shared sequence variants was considered likely to be a technical artifact of the sequencing pipeline. In a later analysis, several top co-occurrence clusters were reported to appear linked to parvovirus B19, influenza, CMV and Epstein-Barr virus. In a later genetic analysis, a missense DCLRE1C variant was associated with V-gene and J-gene trimming of TCR beta chains, and the association was replicated in an independent cohort. Compared with the approximately 700-donor mean, donors in an Asian-associated ancestry cluster had fewer N-insertions in productive TCRs, according to a later genetic analysis. At a false discovery rate of 0.05, a later analysis linked under 20,000 TCR beta sequences to specific HLA alleles. The 87-base-pair reads could not distinguish some IMGT-functional V segments, including TRBV6-2 and TRBV6-3, so those segments were excluded. Strong co-occurrence of HLA alleles, especially DR and DQ, made assigning TCR associations to individual alleles difficult. In an earlier analysis of approximately 600 of the donors, most TCR beta V segments were observed in productive rearrangements about 87% or about 30% of the time, broadly matching IMGT annotations. It was suggested by the authors that the approach could potentially be generalized to other disease states and immunological phenotypes. A later analysis found that most CMV-associated TCR beta chains appeared HLA-restricted, with HLA associations seemingly driven largely by CMV exposure. The presence/absence analyses assumed that sequencing depth was roughly uniform across donors, and that assumption may not be true. Correlated functional status among segregating V segments might reflect linkage disequilibrium, but an unknown experimental factor could not be ruled out.

Turning to this clone: The target of this receptor is not known. No base-level quality is on record; no much larger clone is a single base apart.

The cohort comprised hundreds of healthy bone marrow donors. At the time of sampling, every cohort member was nominally healthy, though immune exposures that went unrecorded were likely present. The donor tested CMV seronegative and was one of the 352 seronegative cohort members. A peripheral blood sample was provided by each donor, and peripheral blood mononuclear cells were used for TCR beta sequencing. Genomic DNA extraction from the blood cell samples was performed with the Qiagen DNeasy Blood Extraction Kit. CDR1 LGHNA and CDR2 YNFKEQ were looked up in the germline V gene. Cut back by 4 bases and 0 bases, the V and J ends lie 7 bases apart. CDR3 length: 13 amino acids, cysteine to phenylalanine. The sequence is cut down to CDR3 DNA, 39 bases in frame from base 1.

This receptor was obtained from a male donor in good health and CMV-seronegative. Sequences were obtained from PBMCs. This chain is built from TRBV4-2 and TRBJ2-7, with a tentative D gene TRBD2 over 5 matching bases. The CDR3 loop reads CASSRGSSYEQYF. The DNA reads TGTGCCAGCAGCCGCGGGTCCTCCTACGAGCAGTACTTC.